These 28 T cell receptor beta chains were all obtained from the same sample, sequenced in a study of blood T cells in healthy people across ages. The second PCR ran about 6 to 12 cycles with a sample-barcoded 5' primer and J-beta primers. TCRdb passed the 5' RACE reads through MiXCR, listing each CDR3 protein once. The data contain roughly 650,000 distinct CDR3 sequences, around 32% of them singletons. Sequencing used blood. These receptor sequences come from a woman of 80 years or more in good health.

The rearrangement joins TRBV28 to TRBJ1-2; 11 bases agree with TRBD1. The length of the CDR3 is 14 residues. Germline V gene sequence: CDR1 MDHEN, CDR2 SYDVKM. After removal of 4 bases from V and 8 bases from J, the junction contained 6 bases not matched to a gene. The CDR3 DNA reads TGTGCCAGCAGTTCCCTGGGGGACAGGGGGGGCTACACCTTC. Protein product: CASSSLGDRGGYTF.

This rearrangement joins TRBV3-1 to TRBJ2-2, with 10 bases identical to TRBD2. This CDR3 comprises 14 residues. CDR1 and CDR2 from the germline V gene are LGHDT and YNNKEL (reference sequence). Trimming at V came to 5 bases and at J to 7 bases, leaving 4 bases not matched to a gene. The CDR3 here is CASSGRLAGGELFF. The CDR3 DNA reads as TGTGCCAGCAGCGGACGACTAGCGGGCGGGGAGCTGTTTTTT.

J is TRBJ1-2 and V is TRBV11-2; D is unclear. The ends were cut back, 0 bases at V and 4 bases at J, with 15 bases in the middle. The CDR3 covers 16 residues. Germline lookup yields CDR1 SGHAT and CDR2 FQNNGV. CDR3: CASSLDPGNFGYGYTF. The CDR3 nucleotides read TGTGCCAGCAGCTTAGACCCGGGAAATTTTGGCTATGGCTACACCTTC.

This clonotype appeared a single time. An end of the junction differs from the germline gene, which may be a read error. The chain is built from TRBV7-2 and TRBJ1-5, with D uncertain. In germline, CDR1 is SGHTA, CDR2 FQGNSA. CDR3 length equals 16 residues. CDR3 sequence reads: CASSLGEEISSQPQHF. CDR3 nucleotides: TGTGCCAGCAGCTTAGGCGAAGAGATAAGCAGTCAGCCCCAGCATTTT. Looking up the rest from reference TRBV7-2 and TRBJ1-5 gives the full variable domain: GAGVSQSPSNKVTEKGKDVELRCDPISGHTALYWYRQSLGQGLEFLIYFQGNSAPDKSGLPSDRFSAERTGGSVSTLTIQRTQQEDSAVYLCASSLGEEISSQPQHFGDGTRLSIL.

This chain connects TRBV20-1 to TRBJ1-5; D is ambiguous. CDR1 and CDR2 (germline): DFQATT, SNEGSKA (reference sequence). This CDR3 region has 13 residues. The V and J ends lost 2 bases and 7 bases respectively, with 12 bases between them. The CDR3 DNA reads TGCAGTGCTAGACAGGACGGAGGCCAGCCCCAGCATTTT. Amino acids: CSARQDGGQPQHF.

The rearrangement links TRBV3-1 to TRBJ2-5; 10 bases agree with TRBD1. The length of the CDR3 is 15 residues. Germline assignment: CDR1 LGHDT and CDR2 YNNKEL (reference sequence). The ends lost 5 bases at V and 3 bases at J; junction bases unmatched: 6. The CDR3 DNA is TGTGCCAGCAGCTATCGGACAGGGGGGGAAGAGACCCAGTACTTC. It codes for CASSYRTGGEETQYF.

A remark on this clonotype: A much larger clone sits a single nucleotide away, making a read error possible. V usage is TRBV7-2 and J usage is TRBJ2-5, with D possibly TRBD2 on 5 matching bases. V was shortened by 1 base and J by 13 bases, with 10 bases between the two germline ends. This CDR3 comprises 11 residues. Per the germline V gene, CDR1 is SGHTA and CDR2 is FQGNSA. CDR3 nucleotide sequence: TGTGCCAGCAGCTTAGTCCTAGCTCTGTACTTC. It specifies CASSLVLALYF.

The rearrangement uses TRBV28 and TRBJ2-7; no clear D gene. Looked up from germline, CDR1 is MDHEN and CDR2 is SYDVKM. V gave up 6 bases and J gave up 5 bases, with 14 bases separating them. CDR3 length: 13 amino acids. For the CDR3, the DNA is TGTGCCAGCAGGTTGGTCGGAAGGGACGAGCAGTACTTC. As protein: CASRLVGRDEQYF. Variable domain in full (rest from reference TRBV28 and TRBJ2-7): DVKVTQSSRYLVKRTGEKVFLECVQDMDHENMFWYRQDPGLGLRLIYFSYDVKMKEKGDIPEGYSVSREKKERFSLILESASTNQTSMYLCASRLVGRDEQYFGPGTRLTVT.

This clonotype was counted a few times. V and J are TRBV30 and TRBJ2-6; D gene ambiguous. The germline V and J ends were trimmed by 8 bases and 4 bases, with 3 bases remaining between them. From germline, CDR1 is GTSNPN and CDR2 SVGIG (reference sequence). This CDR3 spans 10 amino acids. CDR3 protein: CATGANVLTF. Written as DNA, the CDR3 is TGTGCCACCGGGGCCAACGTCCTGACTTTC. The variable domain in full, with the rest retrieved from reference TRBV30 and TRBJ2-6, is SQTIHQWPATLVQPVGSPLSLECTVEGTSNPNLYWYRQAAGRGLQLLFYSVGIGQISSEVPQNLSASRPQDRQFILSSKKLLLSDSGFYLCATGANVLTFGAGSRLTVL.

As to this clonotype: A much larger clone lies one base from this, so it may be a read error. The J gene is TRBJ1-1, the V gene TRBV9; D not resolved. The CDR3 covers 13 residues. The V gene's germline CDR1 is SGDLS and CDR2 YYNGEE. The CDR3 nucleotides are TGTGCCAACAGCGTAAGGCCCTCAACTGAAGCTTTCTTT. Amino acids: CANSVRPSTEAFF.

This clonotype was counted ten times or more. The chain links TRBV7-3 to TRBJ2-7; 7 bases line up with TRBD1. The CDR3 is 15 amino acids. CDR1 and CDR2 from the germline V gene are SGHTA and FQGTGA. With V trimmed by 5 bases and J by 2 bases, 9 bases remained unmatched. CDR3 DNA: TGTGCCAGCAGCCCACGCGTAGGGGGCGCCTACGAGCAGTACTTC. Its protein is CASSPRVGGAYEQYF.

This clonotype was seen ten or more times. The chain links TRBV11-3 to TRBJ2-5; D not resolved. The V gene's germline CDR1 is SGHNT and CDR2 YENEEA. The CDR3 has 13 amino acids. Trimming removed 1 base from V and 4 bases from J, with 7 bases in between. The CDR3 spells CASSLAPAETQYF. CDR3 in DNA: TGTGCCAGCAGCTTAGCCCCGGCAGAGACCCAGTACTTC.

The V and J genes are TRBV2 and TRBJ2-5; D is unresolved. The germline V gene encodes CDR1 SNHLY and CDR2 FYNNEI. Trimming left V 1 base short and J 1 base short, with 10 bases between. The length of the CDR3 is 15 residues. CDR3 sequence (DNA): TGTGCCAGCAGTGAAGGAGGTCAGGTCCAAGAGACCCAGTACTTC. It yields the protein CASSEGGQVQETQYF.

The chain has TRBV6-1 and TRBJ2-1, with no clear D. The germline gives CDR1 MNHNS, CDR2 SASEGT. Between the trimmed V and J ends, which lost 0 bases and 1 base, there was a span of 7 bases. The CDR3 covers 15 residues. CDR3 amino acids: CASSEAQGSYNEQFF. The CDR3 region has the DNA TGTGCCAGCAGTGAAGCGCAAGGGTCCTACAATGAGCAGTTCTTC.

The chain couples TRBV7-9 to TRBJ1-1; TRBD1 aligns across 7 bases. The CDR3 length is 15 residues. The ends lost 0 bases at V and 4 bases at J; junction bases unmatched: 5. Germline values: CDR1 SEHNR, CDR2 FQNEAQ (reference sequence). The CDR3 DNA follows: TGTGCCAGCAGCTTAGCGAAGGGGGCGGGCACTGAAGCTTTCTTT. It specifies CASSLAKGAGTEAFF.

In its sample, this clonotype was seen a few times. One end of the junction fails to match germline, which may point to a read error. The chain joins TRBV7-2 to TRBJ2-5, with D possibly TRBD2 on 6 matching bases. CDR3 length: 16 residues. Germline-derived CDR1 and CDR2 are SGHTA and FQGNSA. The CDR3 here is CASSSTDGGAQEAQYF. CDR3 bases: TGTGCCAGCAGCTCAACCGACGGCGGGGCCCAAGAGGCCCAGTACTTC.

This clonotype was seen at least ten times. This chain joins TRBV6-4 and TRBJ1-1, with D unclear. Trimming stripped 6 bases from V and 1 base from J, with 9 bases between. Germline CDR1 and CDR2: MRHNA and SNTAGT. The CDR3 sequence is 13 residues long. The CDR3 nucleotides read TGTGCCAGCAGCGCATCAAGGAACACTGAAGCTTTCTTT. The encoded protein is CASSASRNTEAFF.

This clonotype was picked up a small number of times. The CDR3 sequence: CAIRTGGSYNSPLHF. The CDR3 region has the DNA TGTGCCATCAGAACAGGGGGCTCCTATAATTCACCCCTCCACTTT. The V gene is TRBV10-3, the J gene TRBJ1-6; 8 bases map to TRBD1. The J segment lost 0 bases and the V segment lost 6 bases, leaving 1 base of the junction unmatched. The CDR3 sequence is 15 residues long. The germline gives CDR1 ENHRY, CDR2 SYGVKD.

This clonotype was observed at least ten times. The rearrangement links TRBV15 to TRBJ2-1; perhaps D is TRBD1 or TRBD2 (5 bases each). The length of the CDR3 is 18 residues. The germline V gene has CDR1 LNHNV and CDR2 YYDKDF (reference sequence). Trimming removed 0 bases at V and 0 bases at J, with 15 bases between. In nucleotides, the CDR3 is TGTGCCACCAGCAGAGATATTGGGGGAGCTATCTCCTACAATGAGCAGTTCTTC. Its translation: CATSRDIGGAISYNEQFF. Full variable domain (missing parts from reference TRBV15 and TRBJ2-1): DAMVIQNPRYQVTQFGKPVTLSCSQTLNHNVMYWYQQKSSQAPKLLFHYYDKDFNNEADTPDNFQSRRPNTSFCFLDIRSPGLGDTAMYLCATSRDIGGAISYNEQFFGPGTRLTVL.

Note on this clonotype: This may be a read error, as it is one base from a much larger clone. V and J are TRBV5-1 and TRBJ2-1; 7 nucleotides match TRBD2. The end of the DNA is better explained by TRBJ2-7, so the J call may be wrong. The CDR3 is 18 amino acids. The germline V gene has CDR1 SGHRS and CDR2 YFSETQ. CDR3 in DNA: TGCGCCAGCAGCTTGGTCCCCCCCGTGCGGGGGATCGACAATGAGCAGTACTTC. Protein product: CASSLVPPVRGIDNEQYF.

The sample holds many counts of this clonotype. The CDR3 DNA reads TGTGCCAGCAGCGTGGCGAGCGGGGGACCCTCCTACGAGCAGTACTTC. Translating gives CASSVASGGPSYEQYF. V is TRBV9 and J is TRBJ2-7; 8 nucleotides agree with TRBD2. CDR1 is SGDLS and CDR2 is YYNGEE in the germline V gene. Losses at the gene ends were 2 bases for V and 0 bases for J; bases not matched to a gene: 7. This CDR3 has 16 residues. Supplemented by reference TRBV9 and TRBJ2-7, the full variable domain reads DSGVTQTPKHLITATGQRVTLRCSPRSGDLSVYWYQQSLDQGLQFLIQYYNGEERAKGNILERFSAQQFPDLHSELNLSSLELGDSALYFCASSVASGGPSYEQYFGPGTRLTVT.

The sample holds many counts of this clonotype. V usage is TRBV10-3 and J usage is TRBJ2-1; 8 nucleotides match TRBD2. CDR3 length: 16 amino acids. V dropped 5 bases and J dropped 9; count of bases not matched to a gene: 15. Germline lookup yields CDR1 ENHRY and CDR2 SYGVKD. CDR3 in DNA: TGTGCCATCAGTCCCACCGGGGGGGCTGCCGGGGTTGAGCAGTTCTTC. As protein: CAISPTGGAAGVEQFF.

This clonotype was detected many times. The V call is TRBV5-1, the J call TRBJ2-3; 8 bases map to TRBD2. Germline V lookup: CDR1 SGHRS, CDR2 YFSETQ. The length of the CDR3 is 16 residues. The ends lost 4 bases at V and 2 bases at J; junction bases unmatched: 9. As DNA, the CDR3 is TGCGCCAGCAGCCCCACGGCGCGGGGGGACACAGATACGCAGTATTTT. It is translated as CASSPTARGDTDTQYF.

The table lists this clonotype with many counts. This rearrangement joins TRBV10-3 to TRBJ2-7; a weak D match, TRBD2 (7 bases). From germline, CDR1 is ENHRY and CDR2 SYGVKD. Trimming removed 7 bases at V and 3 bases at J, with 16 bases between. The CDR3 length is 14 residues. This CDR3 is CAIKVGGDVYEQYF. The CDR3 DNA follows: TGTGCCATCAAGGTAGGGGGGGATGTCTACGAGCAGTACTTC.

The chain joins TRBV3-1 to TRBJ1-6; D gene uncertain. The CDR3 totals 14 residues. Germline lookup yields CDR1 LGHDT and CDR2 YNNKEL (reference sequence). Trimming shortened V by 8 bases and J by 9 bases, and 17 bases separated the two germline ends. Here the CDR3 DNA reads TGTGCCAGCGCGGGGTACGGAAGGGCTTCACCCCTCCACTTT. It encodes CASAGYGRASPLHF. Combining the CDR3 with reference TRBV3-1 and TRBJ1-6 gives the whole variable domain DTAVSQTPKYLVTQMGNDKSIKCEQNLGHDTMYWYKQDSKKFLKIMFSYNNKELIINETVPNRFSPKSPDKAHLNLHINSLELGDSAVYFCASAGYGRASPLHFGNGTRLTVT.

This clonotype was observed many times. The gene calls are TRBV18 and TRBJ2-7, with D possibly being TRBD1 or TRBD2 (5 bases each). Trimming took 0 bases from V and 3 from J, leaving 12 bases between them. From germline, CDR1 is KGHSH and CDR2 LQKENI. The CDR3 is 15 amino acids. CDR3 coding DNA: TGTGCCAGCTCACCACCGACCCGGGACGGCTACGAGCAGTACTTC. Amino acid sequence: CASSPPTRDGYEQYF.

This clonotype came up many times. The rearrangement uses TRBV20-1 and TRBJ1-5; tentative D call: TRBD1 (5 bases). The CDR3 loop spans 13 amino acids. Germline V gene sequence: CDR1 DFQATT, CDR2 SNEGSKA (reference sequence). Trimming left V 6 bases short and J 3 bases short, with 12 bases between. CDR3 residues: CSAALGANQPQHF. CDR3 DNA sequence: TGCAGTGCCGCCTTAGGGGCCAATCAGCCCCAGCATTTT.

Regarding this clonotype: This may be a read error: a much more frequent sequence differs by one nucleotide. V is TRBV10-3 and J is TRBJ1-5; a weak D match, TRBD1 (6 bases). The CDR3 length is 14 residues. V shed 6 bases and J shed 7 bases, with 16 bases lying between them. CDR1 ENHRY and CDR2 SYGVKD come from the germline V gene. The CDR3 loop reads CAIREGDGSQPQHF. CDR3 sequence (DNA): TGTGCCATCAGGGAGGGGGATGGGAGCCAGCCCCAGCATTTT.